The TCR beta chain described here comes from a study of CD8+ T cells in alopecia areata. Study context: Treatment comprised oral tofacitinib, 5 to 10 mg twice daily, in treated patients. Tofacitinib lasted 6 to 18 months, then 6 months off drug. Broader study findings: Clonality in lesional scalp, especially alopecia totalis/universalis, exceeded that of normal scalp.

The treatment denotes: oral pan-JAK inhibitor, 5-10 mg twice daily. RNA extraction and reverse transcription yielded cDNA as sequencing template. Repertoires were generated with immunoSEQ multiplex PCR, while TCRdb's copy carries only in-frame clones and drops some. The table has roughly 190,000 clones, about three fifths seen once. This CDR3 has 17 residues. J was trimmed by 3 bases and V by 7 bases; bases with no gene match: 8. Germline V CDR1 and CDR2: SGHVS, FQNEAQ. As for this clone: Its specificity is unknown.

This TCR was sampled from a human donor with alopecia areata. This specimen consisted of CD4+ T cells sorted from blood, obtained at week 24, from a patient treated with tofacitinib. J is TRBJ2-1 and V is TRBV7-8; 14 bases align to TRBD2. Written as DNA, the CDR3 is TGTGCCAGCACTTCCGGGACTAGCGGGGGCTACTACAATGAGCAGTTCTTC. Its translation: CASTSGTSGGYYNEQFF.